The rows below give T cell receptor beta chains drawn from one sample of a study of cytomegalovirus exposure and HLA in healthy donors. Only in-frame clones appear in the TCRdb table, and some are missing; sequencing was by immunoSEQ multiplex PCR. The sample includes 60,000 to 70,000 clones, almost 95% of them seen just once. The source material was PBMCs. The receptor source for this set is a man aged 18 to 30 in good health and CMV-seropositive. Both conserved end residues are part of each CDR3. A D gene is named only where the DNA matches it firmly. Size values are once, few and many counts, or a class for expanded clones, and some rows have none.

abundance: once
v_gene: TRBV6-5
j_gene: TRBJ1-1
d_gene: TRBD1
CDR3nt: TGTGCCAGCAGGGGGACAGGGTCTATGAATGAAGCTTTCTTT
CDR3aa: CASRGTGSMNEAFF

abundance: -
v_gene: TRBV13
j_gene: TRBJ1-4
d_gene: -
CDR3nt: TGTGCCAGCAGCCCCCGGGGGGGGGAAAAACTGTTTTTT
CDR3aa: CASSPRGGEKLFF

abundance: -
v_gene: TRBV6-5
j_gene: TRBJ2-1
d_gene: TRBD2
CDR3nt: TGTGCCAGCAGTCGCGGGAGAGGCGATGAGCAGTTCTTC
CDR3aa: CASSRGRGDEQFF

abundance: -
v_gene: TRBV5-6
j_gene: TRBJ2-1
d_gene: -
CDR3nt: TGTGCCAGCAGCTTGAGTGGGAGTGGCCCCTACAATGAGCAGTTCTTC
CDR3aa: CASSLSGSGPYNEQFF

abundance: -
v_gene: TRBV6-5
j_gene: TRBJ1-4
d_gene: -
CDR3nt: TGTGCCAGCAGTTACGGGACACCTGGCTTACTGTTTTTT
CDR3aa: CASSYGTPGLLFF

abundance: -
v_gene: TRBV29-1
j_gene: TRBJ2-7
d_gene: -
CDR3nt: TGCAGCGTTTATTTCGGGGATAGGCAGTACTTC
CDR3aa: CSVYFGDRQYF

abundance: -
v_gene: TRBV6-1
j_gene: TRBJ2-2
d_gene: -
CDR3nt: TGTGCCAGCAGTCCGCGTCGGGACGGGGAGCTGTTTTTT
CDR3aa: CASSPRRDGELFF

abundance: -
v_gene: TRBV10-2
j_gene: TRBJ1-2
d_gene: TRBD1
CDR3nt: TGCGCCAGCAGTATTGCTGGACAGGGTGAGGGCTATGGCTACACCTTC
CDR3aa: CASSIAGQGEGYGYTF

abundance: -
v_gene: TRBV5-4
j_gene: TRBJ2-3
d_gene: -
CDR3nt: TGTGCCAGCAGCTTAGCGGAAGGCACAGATACGCAGTATTTT
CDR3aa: CASSLAEGTDTQYF

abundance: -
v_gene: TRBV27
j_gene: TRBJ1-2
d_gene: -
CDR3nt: TGTGCCAGCAGTCCCATTGGGGGGGACTATGGCTACACCTTC
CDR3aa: CASSPIGGDYGYTF

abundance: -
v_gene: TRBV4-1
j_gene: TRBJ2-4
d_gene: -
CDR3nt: TGCGCCAGCAGCGGGGCGGCCTTGGACATTCAGTACTTC
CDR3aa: CASSGAALDIQYF